This T cell receptor beta chain was recovered during a study of blood T cell repertoires in COVID-19. Study-level background: The study drew acute and convalescent COVID-19 samples from the United States, Italy and Spain. In each case, the material was cDNA or gDNA derived from T cells, B-cell-depleted T cells, or PBMCs.

V lost 6 bases to trimming and J lost 0 bases; unmatched junction nucleotides: 13. Per germline, CDR1 WNHNN and CDR2 SYGVQD (reference sequence). This CDR3 comprises 18 residues. Some clones are missing from TCRdb's copy, which holds only in-frame ones; the method was immunoSEQ multiplex PCR. The sample holds some 320,000 clones, approximately 90% seen once. Exposed study participants had met a COVID-19 case within 2 weeks before entry. V is TRBV10-1 and J is TRBJ1-1, with 10 bases that match TRBD1. Input material: PBMCs or T cells enriched from blood (not recorded which). This receptor was taken from a woman aged 25 to 39 who had been exposed to COVID-19. The CDR3 sequence is CASREKRGDRGLNTEAFF. CDR3 nucleotides: TGCGCCAGCAGGGAGAAAAGAGGGGACAGGGGCTTGAACACTGAAGCTTTCTTT.